This T cell receptor beta chain was sequenced for a study of tumor and adjacent non-tumor tissue in lung cancer. Study-wide results and caveats: In normal lung, the top 100 clones were significantly more dominant than in tumor. Higher tumor TCR diversity was associated with shorter survival.

On this clonotype itself: Its antigen is unknown. This could be a read error, since a much larger clone is one nucleotide away.

Germline V gene data show CDR1 as WSHSY and CDR2 as SAAADI. The CDR3 is 13 residues long. The template was RNA from unsorted bulk tissue. The library came from three nested PCR rounds adapted from ARM-PCR protocols. One entry per CDR3 protein results from TCRdb running MiXCR on the multiplex PCR reads. The table shows some 100,000 distinct CDR3 sequences, with about 75% occurring only once. The sequenced material came from lung tumor tissue. The V and J genes are TRBV10-2 and TRBJ1-4; unclear D gene. The source of this sequence is a woman in her sixties or seventies with non-small cell lung cancer. CDR3 DNA sequence: TGCGACTCTCGGCCTAAACCTAATGAAAAACTGTTTTTT. Residues: CDSRPKPNEKLFF.